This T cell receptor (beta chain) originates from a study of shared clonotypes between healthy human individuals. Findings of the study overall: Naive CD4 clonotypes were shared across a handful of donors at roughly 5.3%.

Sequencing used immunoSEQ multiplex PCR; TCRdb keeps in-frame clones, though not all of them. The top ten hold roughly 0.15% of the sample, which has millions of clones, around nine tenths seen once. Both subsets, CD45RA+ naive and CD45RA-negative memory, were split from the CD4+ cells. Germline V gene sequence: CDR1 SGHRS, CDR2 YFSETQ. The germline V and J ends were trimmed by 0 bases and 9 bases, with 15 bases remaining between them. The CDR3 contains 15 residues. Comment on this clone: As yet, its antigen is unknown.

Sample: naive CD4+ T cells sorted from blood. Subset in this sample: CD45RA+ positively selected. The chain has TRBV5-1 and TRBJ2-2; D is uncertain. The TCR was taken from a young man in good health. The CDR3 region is CASSLEQPQVRELFF. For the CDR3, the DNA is TGCGCCAGCAGCTTGGAACAGCCCCAAGTCAGGGAGCTGTTTTTT.